The 32 T cell receptor beta chains below all came from one sample that was sequenced in a study of blood T cell repertoires in COVID-19. Assay used: immunoSEQ multiplex PCR; TCRdb lists only in-frame clones, some missing. The repertoire holds a few hundred thousand clones, with 65% to 90% as singletons. Sequences were obtained from peripheral blood. The receptor set was obtained from a man in his forties or fifties with acute or convalescent COVID-19.

This clone was seen a handful of times. The chain combines TRBV10-3 with TRBJ2-3; TRBD2 matches at 9 bases. Germline-derived CDR1 and CDR2 are ENHRY and SYGVKD. This CDR3 has 17 residues. V was clipped by 4 bases and J by 1 base; unmatched bases: 9. DNA of the CDR3: TGTGCCATCAGTGGCTGGGCGGGGGGGCCAGGCACAGATACGCAGTATTTT. Protein product: CAISGWAGGPGTDTQYF.

The chain uses TRBV7-9 and TRBJ1-6; D gene uncertain. Trimming cost V 0 bases and J 5 bases, with 5 bases left between them. Germline-derived CDR1 and CDR2 are SEHNR and FQNEAQ (reference sequence). This CDR3 region has 14 residues. This CDR3 reads CASSLARNNSPLHF. DNA for the CDR3: TGTGCCAGCAGCTTAGCCAGGAATAATTCACCCCTCCACTTT. Variable domain in full (rest from reference TRBV7-9 and TRBJ1-6): DTGVSQNPRHKITKRGQNVTFRCDPISEHNRLYWYRQTLGQGPEFLTYFQNEAQLEKSRLLSDRFSAERPKGSFSTLEIQRTEQGDSAMYLCASSLARNNSPLHFGNGTRLTVT.

DNA for the CDR3: TGTGCCAGCAGCTTAAATCCGGGGAGGAGCACAGATACGCAGTATTTT. It specifies CASSLNPGRSTDTQYF. This chain joins TRBV7-3 and TRBJ2-3; tentatively, D is TRBD2 (6 bases). The V end was cut by 1 base, the J end by 0 bases, with 11 bases between. This CDR3 is built from 16 residues. Germline V CDR1 and CDR2: SGHTA, FQGTGA. Based on the CDR3 plus reference TRBV7-3 and TRBJ2-3, the full variable domain is GAGVSQTPSNKVTEKGKYVELRCDPISGHTALYWYRQSLGQGPEFLIYFQGTGAADDSGLPNDRFFAVRPEGSVSTLKIQRTERGDSAVYLCASSLNPGRSTDTQYFGPGTRLTVL.

The genes are TRBV3-1 (or the pseudogene TRBV3-2) and TRBJ2-3; D not certain. The germline gives CDR1 LGHDT, CDR2 YNNKEL (reference sequence). CDR3 length: 13 residues. Trimming took off 4 bases at V and 3 bases at J, with 8 bases between the two ends. In nucleotides, the CDR3 is TGTGCCAGCAGCCCTTACGGGACAGATACGCAGTATTTT. Translating it yields CASSPYGTDTQYF.

V and J are TRBV7-6 and TRBJ1-6, with D possibly TRBD1 on 5 matching bases. This CDR3 region has 15 residues. The germline V gene encodes CDR1 SGHVS and CDR2 FNYEAQ. V was cut by 5 bases and J by 4 bases, with 12 bases left in between. CDR3 nucleotide sequence: TGTGCCAGCAGCCCCGGGGGGTTGTATAATTCACCCCTCCACTTT. Translated: CASSPGGLYNSPLHF.

The chain recombines TRBV19 with TRBJ1-1; 7 bases fit TRBD1. Germline V gives CDR1 LNHDA, CDR2 SQIVND (reference sequence). The ends lost 5 bases at V and 6 bases at J; junction bases unmatched: 15. The CDR3 length is 16 residues. The CDR3 loop reads CASSGAGGWTVAEAFF. As DNA, the CDR3 is TGTGCCAGTAGTGGGGCAGGGGGTTGGACGGTTGCTGAAGCTTTCTTT.

The chain carries TRBV18 and TRBJ2-3, with TRBD2 identical over 7 bases. Germline values: CDR1 KGHSH, CDR2 LQKENI. CDR3 size: 16 residues. V shed 0 bases and J 2 bases; nucleotides not matched to a gene: 5. In DNA, the CDR3 is TGTGCCAGCTCACCACCGGGGGGGTACGCCACAGATACGCAGTATTTT. Translation gives CASSPPGGYATDTQYF.

This chain links TRBV30 with TRBJ1-3; D ambiguous. The length of the CDR3 is 18 residues. CDR1 is GTSNPN, CDR2 SVGIG, per germline (reference sequence). The V end was cut by 0 bases, the J end by 0 bases, with 18 bases between. CDR3 sequence: CAWSVVGSLRTSGNTIYF. CDR3 sequence (DNA): TGTGCCTGGAGTGTGGTGGGGAGCCTACGGACCTCTGGAAACACCATATATTTT.

This clone was detected only once. This rearrangement joins TRBV5-1 to TRBJ1-2, with a weak D call TRBD1 (6 bases). Germline V gene lookup returns CDR1 SGHRS and CDR2 YFSETQ. The CDR3 covers 13 residues. Deletions cut 5 bases from V and 4 bases from J, with 12 bases between. The CDR3 loop reads CASRPDSSYGYTF. CDR3 DNA sequence: TGCGCCAGCAGACCGGACAGCTCCTATGGCTACACCTTC.

The V and J genes are TRBV3-1 (or the pseudogene TRBV3-2) and TRBJ2-3, with TRBD1 matching over 10 bases. The CDR3 spans 15 residues. Germline assignment: CDR1 LGHDT and CDR2 YNNKEL (reference sequence). The ends lost 6 bases at V and 2 bases at J; junction bases unmatched: 5. The CDR3, as DNA: TGTGCCAGCAGGGGGACAGGGGAATCCACAGATACGCAGTATTTT. Amino acid sequence: CASRGTGESTDTQYF.

The gene calls are TRBV5-1 and TRBJ2-5; 10 nucleotides align to TRBD2. V shed 4 bases and J 2 bases; nucleotides not matched to a gene: 2. The CDR3 runs to 14 residues. Per germline, CDR1 SGHRS and CDR2 YFSETQ. This CDR3 is CASSEAGGQETQYF. The CDR3 region has the DNA TGCGCCAGCAGCGAAGCGGGGGGGCAAGAGACCCAGTACTTC. Looking up the rest from reference TRBV5-1 and TRBJ2-5 gives the full variable domain: KAGVTQTPRYLIKTRGQQVTLSCSPISGHRSVSWYQQTPGQGLQFLFEYFSETQRNKGNFPGRFSGRQFSNSRSEMNVSTLELGDSALYLCASSEAGGQETQYFGPGTRLLVL.

The CDR3 loop reads CASSGTENRAYEQYF. CDR3 DNA: TGTGCCAGCAGCGGGACAGAAAACAGGGCCTACGAGCAGTACTTC. The rearrangement uses TRBV9 and TRBJ2-7; perhaps TRBD1 as D (6 bases). Trimming pared 3 bases from V and 2 bases from J, leaving 15 bases between. The CDR3 has 15 residues. From germline, CDR1 is SGDLS and CDR2 YYNGEE.

This chain joins TRBV6-5 and TRBJ2-3, with 7 nucleotides matching TRBD1. The CDR3 length is 16 residues. Per germline, CDR1 MNHEY and CDR2 SVGAGI. With V trimmed by 2 bases and J by 7 bases, 12 bases remained unmatched. CDR3 sequence reads: CASSYSDRVQGHTQYF. CDR3 DNA sequence: TGTGCCAGCAGTTACAGCGATCGCGTACAGGGGCATACGCAGTATTTT.

The rearrangement uses TRBV6-5 and TRBJ2-1; D remains unclear. Germline CDR1 is MNHEY and CDR2 is SVGAGI. The CDR3 has 13 residues. The V end was cut by 5 bases, the J end by 6 bases, with 11 bases between. CDR3 in amino acids: CASSPLRLNEQFF. The CDR3, as DNA: TGTGCCAGCAGTCCCCTTAGACTCAATGAGCAGTTCTTC.

This clone was counted many times. The chain couples TRBV27 to TRBJ1-4; TRBD1 matches at 10 bases. Germline CDR1 reads MNHEY; CDR2 reads SMNVEV (reference sequence). The CDR3 is made up of 14 amino acids. J gave up 8 bases and V 4 bases, and 4 bases lay outside the gene matches. CDR3 coding DNA: TGTGCCAGCAGTTCGGGACAGGGGACCGAAAAACTGTTTTTT. It codes for CASSSGQGTEKLFF.

This chain connects TRBV29-1 to TRBJ1-2; D remains ambiguous. V gave up 6 bases and J gave up 4 bases, with 15 bases separating them. The CDR3 runs 13 residues. In germline, CDR1 is SQVTM, CDR2 ANQGSEA. The DNA of the CDR3 is TGCAGCGTCGACTTGTCTGGAAGCTATGGCTACACCTTC. It yields the protein CSVDLSGSYGYTF. The complete variable domain, with remaining parts taken from reference TRBV29-1 and TRBJ1-2, reads SAVISQKPSRDICQRGTSLTIQCQVDSQVTMMFWYRQQPGQSLTLIATANQGSEATYESGFVIDKFPISRPNLTFSTLTVSNMSPEDSSIYLCSVDLSGSYGYTFGSGTRLTVV.

The gene calls are TRBV9 and TRBJ1-3, with TRBD1 identical over 8 bases. CDR3 length equals 15 residues. Germline values: CDR1 SGDLS, CDR2 YYNGEE. V was pared by 2 bases and J by 2 bases, with 3 bases of the junction left unmatched. The CDR3 region has the DNA TGTGCCAGCAGCGTCACAGGGGGTGCTGGAAACACCATATATTTT. Translating it yields CASSVTGGAGNTIYF.

The chain has TRBV25-1 and TRBJ1-1; D is possibly TRBD1 (5 bases). The CDR3 spans 14 residues. Trimming removed 3 bases from V and 8 bases from J, with 16 bases in between. CDR1 is MGHDK and CDR2 is SYGVNS in the germline V gene. The CDR3 nucleotides are TGTGCCAGCAGTGATAGGCAGGGTTGGAGAGAAGCTTTCTTT. This codes for CASSDRQGWREAFF.

The chain recombines TRBV5-6 with TRBJ1-2, with a possible D match to TRBD1 (6 bases). Germline V gene data show CDR1 as SGHDT and CDR2 as YYEEEE. The CDR3 is 16 amino acids. Trimming took off 6 bases at V and 3 bases at J, with 21 bases between the two ends. The CDR3 region has the DNA TGTGCCAGCAAGAGGGGGTTCCAGGAAAATGACTATGGCTACACCTTC. This sequence encodes CASKRGFQENDYGYTF.

The chain carries TRBV5-1 and TRBJ2-3; 8 bases map to TRBD1. The CDR3 runs 14 residues. The V segment lost 0 bases and the J segment 5 bases; nucleotides outside the gene matches: 2. CDR1 and CDR2 (germline): SGHRS, YFSETQ. Here the CDR3 DNA reads TGCGCCAGCAGCTTGGATACAGGGGGAGATACGCAGTATTTT. Amino acids: CASSLDTGGDTQYF.

The chain combines TRBV19 with TRBJ1-1, with a tentative D call TRBD1 (6 bases). In germline, CDR1 is LNHDA, CDR2 SQIVND (reference sequence). CDR3 length: 14 amino acids. V lost 11 bases and J lost 5, with 21 bases in between. CDR3 coding DNA: TGTGCCTCAAACAGGGTTGGGTTTTGGACTGAAGCTTTCTTT. Translated, it gives CASNRVGFWTEAFF.

J is TRBJ2-4 and V is TRBV19; D may be TRBD2 (5 bases). V shed 5 bases and J shed 0 bases, with 11 bases lying between them. CDR3 length: 15 residues. CDR1 is LNHDA, CDR2 SQIVND, per germline (reference sequence). DNA of the CDR3: TGTGCCAGTAGTCCAGAGGGTTTAGCCAAAAACATTCAGTACTTC. As protein: CASSPEGLAKNIQYF.

This chain links TRBV7-6 with TRBJ1-1, with 9 nucleotides matching TRBD1. The V and J ends lost 5 bases and 1 base, in that order; junction bases with no gene match: 8. Germline assignment: CDR1 SGHVS and CDR2 FNYEAQ. The CDR3 has 16 residues. In nucleotides, the CDR3 is TGTGCCAGCAGCCTTGGGACAGGGTCGTCGAACACTGAAGCTTTCTTT. This encodes CASSLGTGSSNTEAFF. The variable domain in full, with the rest retrieved from reference TRBV7-6 and TRBJ1-1, is GAGVSQSPRYKVTKRGQDVALRCDPISGHVSLYWYRQALGQGPEFLTYFNYEAQQDKSGLPNDRFSAERPEGSISTLTIQRTEQRDSAMYRCASSLGTGSSNTEAFFGQGTRLTVV.

The chain uses TRBV25-1 and TRBJ2-7; TRBD1 agrees at 9 bases. Germline values: CDR1 MGHDK, CDR2 SYGVNS. Trimming cost V 4 bases and J 3 bases; bases outside gene matches: 4. The CDR3 extends over 14 amino acids. CDR3 bases: TGTGCCAGCAGTGGGTGGACAGGGGTCTACGAGCAGTACTTC. It yields the protein CASSGWTGVYEQYF.

V usage is TRBV19 and J usage is TRBJ1-2, with 8 bases lining up with TRBD1. Germline CDR1 reads LNHDA; CDR2 reads SQIVND (reference sequence). The CDR3 has 18 residues. J lost 3 bases, V lost 3 bases, and 15 bases had no gene match. The CDR3 here is CASSIGPTTGGRDYGYTF. The CDR3, as DNA: TGTGCCAGTAGTATTGGCCCCACCACAGGGGGAAGAGACTATGGCTACACCTTC.

The chain couples TRBV5-6 to TRBJ1-5; 8 bases are shared with TRBD1. The germline gives CDR1 SGHDT, CDR2 YYEEEE. The CDR3 is 14 residues long. J gave up 3 bases and V 3 bases, and 2 bases lay outside the gene matches. CDR3 loop: CASSSTGANQPQHF. For the CDR3, the DNA is TGTGCCAGCAGCTCGACAGGGGCCAATCAGCCCCAGCATTTT. Full variable domain (missing parts from reference TRBV5-6 and TRBJ1-5): DAGVTQSPTHLIKTRGQQVTLRCSPKSGHDTVSWYQQALGQGPQFIFQYYEEEERQRGNFPDRFSGHQFPNYSSELNVNALLLGDSALYLCASSSTGANQPQHFGDGTRLSIL.

The rearrangement joins TRBV19 to TRBJ1-1; 9 positions agree with TRBD1. The CDR3 has 16 amino acids. V was clipped by 3 bases and J by 0 bases; unmatched bases: 5. The V gene's germline CDR1 is LNHDA and CDR2 SQIVND (reference sequence). CDR3 sequence (DNA): TGTGCCAGTAGTATGGGACAGGGAAGAATGAACACTGAAGCTTTCTTT. Translation: CASSMGQGRMNTEAFF.

This chain uses TRBV4-1 with TRBJ1-2; 10 bases are shared with TRBD1. Germline V gene sequence: CDR1 MGHRA, CDR2 YSYEKL. The V segment lost 1 base and the J segment 2 bases; nucleotides outside the gene matches: 4. This CDR3 contains 16 residues. The CDR3 sequence: CASSQATGQGNYGYTF. The DNA of the CDR3 is TGCGCCAGCAGCCAAGCTACGGGACAGGGGAACTATGGCTACACCTTC.

V gene TRBV9 combines with J gene TRBJ1-6, with D possibly matching TRBD1 (6 bases). Trimming took off 3 bases at V and 8 bases at J, with 9 bases between the two ends. Germline lookup yields CDR1 SGDLS and CDR2 YYNGEE. The CDR3 is made up of 13 amino acids. Written as DNA, the CDR3 is TGTGCCAGCAGCGAGGACAGAGATTCACCCCTCCACTTT. It yields the protein CASSEDRDSPLHF.

The chain is built from TRBV7-7 and TRBJ2-1, with 10 positions matching TRBD2. This CDR3 is built from 17 residues. Trimming removed 5 bases from V and 8 bases from J; junction bases left unmatched: 15. Germline loops: CDR1 SSHAT, CDR2 FNYEAQ (reference sequence). CDR3 sequence (DNA): TGTGCCAGCAGCGCCCCAGAGCGGGGGGGCCCTCGGGATGAGCAGTTCTTC. Its protein is CASSAPERGGPRDEQFF.

V gene TRBV3-1 (or the pseudogene TRBV3-2) combines with J gene TRBJ1-5; D gene unclear. Germline V gene lookup returns CDR1 LGHDT and CDR2 YNNKEL (reference sequence). The V end lost 4 bases, the J end lost 4 bases, and 8 bases lay between the germline ends. The CDR3 totals 13 residues. DNA for the CDR3: TGTGCCAGCAGCCTGATGGCAAATCAGCCCCAGCATTTT. It specifies CASSLMANQPQHF.

V and J are TRBV19 and TRBJ1-2, with TRBD1 matching over 7 bases. CDR3 length: 15 amino acids. V was pared by 2 bases and J by 3 bases, with 6 bases of the junction left unmatched. The V gene's germline CDR1 is LNHDA and CDR2 SQIVND (reference sequence). CDR3 in DNA: TGTGCCAGTAGTATAAGAAGACAGGGAGACTATGGCTACACCTTC. Its protein product is CASSIRRQGDYGYTF.